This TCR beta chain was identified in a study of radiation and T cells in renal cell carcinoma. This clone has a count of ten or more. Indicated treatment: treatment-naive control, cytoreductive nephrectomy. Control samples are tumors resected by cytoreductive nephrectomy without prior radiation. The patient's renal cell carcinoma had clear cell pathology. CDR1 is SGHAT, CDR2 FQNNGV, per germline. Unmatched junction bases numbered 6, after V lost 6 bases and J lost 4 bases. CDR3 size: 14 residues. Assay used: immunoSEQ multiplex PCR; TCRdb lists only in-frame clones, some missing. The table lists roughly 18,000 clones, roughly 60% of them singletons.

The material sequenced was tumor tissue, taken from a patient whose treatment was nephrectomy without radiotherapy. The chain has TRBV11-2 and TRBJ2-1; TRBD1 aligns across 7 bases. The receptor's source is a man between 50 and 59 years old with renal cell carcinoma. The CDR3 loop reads CASSEQGSYNEQFF. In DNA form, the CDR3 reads TGTGCCAGCAGTGAACAGGGGTCTTACAATGAGCAGTTCTTC.